This record looks at one T cell receptor beta chain sequence and its context. This clone was observed once. Its antigen target is currently unknown. One base away there is no much larger clone; base qualities are not given. The immunoSEQ Assay, a bias-controlled multiplex PCR, was used to amplify TCRbeta CDR3 regions from genomic DNA. The authors processed their data as follows. Nucleated cell counts per sample were estimated from amplification of reference gene primers within the assay. To quantify the absolute abundance of each unique TCRbeta CDR3 rearrangement, sequence reads were collapsed and filtered. For each sample, productive Simpson clonality was calculated by taking the square root of Simpson's diversity index across productive rearrangements. In its TCRdb copy, this immuneACCESS table keeps in-frame sequences only and misses some clones. Where compared with another copy, unresolved V genes explain less than half of these, and the others have no known cause. Clonal size and the V and J genes are those of that table, whereas D and trimming came from the DNA. This sample has fewer than 300,000 clones in its table, and approximately 90% of those were observed once. Clones ranked in the top ten supply 0.99% of the sample.

The CDR3 holds 16 amino acids from the cysteine to the phenylalanine. Kept here is only the CDR3 DNA, which spans 48 bases and is read in frame from base 1. After removal of 0 bases from V and 3 bases from J, the junction retains 3 bases not matched to a gene. The germline V gene sets CDR1 to KGHSH and CDR2 to LQKENI. This specimen belongs to a study of blood T cell repertoires in COVID-19 (dated by TCRdb to 2018 to 2021). Broadly, across the study: The collaborator samples originated in the United States, Italy and Spain and spanned the acute and convalescent phases of COVID-19. The material from the prospective study consisted of cDNA or gDNA derived from T cells, B-cell-depleted T cells, or PBMCs. Deeply sampled blood TCRbeta repertoires from subjects exposed to, actively infected with, or recovered from COVID-19 were included in the dataset. A freely available public database, intended as a resource for researchers studying the immune response to SARS-CoV-2, is where the repertoires were released. Samples were obtained from the ongoing ImmuneRACE study (first 160 participants) and from over a thousand subjects provided by 6 global collaborators. The sample metadata nearly always contained a de-identified subject ID, COVID-19 status, age in years and sex. Where HLA class I and class II types were available, the types were taken from metadata supplied by the sample provider, not from assay-based typing.

Study-level results and caveats: Clinical and demographic metadata were provided uncurated, with the amount varying by source and participant.

Samples from volunteer blood donors who had recovered from COVID-19 were contributed by a second Seattle source. Whole blood was collected in K2EDTA tubes by collaborating institutions according to the institutions' own protocols. For TCRbeta analysis, collaborators shipped samples in one of three forms: frozen whole blood, isolated PBMCs, or DNA extracted from either of those sample types. This TCR was recovered from a woman in her forties who had recovered from COVID-19. The rearranged chain carries TRBV18 and TRBJ1-5, and TRBD1 aligns with 9 junction nucleotides. Input material: peripheral blood. The CDR3: CASSPPGTGNNQPQHF. At the DNA level, the sequence is TGTGCCAGCTCACCACCAGGGACAGGGAACAATCAGCCCCAGCATTTT.